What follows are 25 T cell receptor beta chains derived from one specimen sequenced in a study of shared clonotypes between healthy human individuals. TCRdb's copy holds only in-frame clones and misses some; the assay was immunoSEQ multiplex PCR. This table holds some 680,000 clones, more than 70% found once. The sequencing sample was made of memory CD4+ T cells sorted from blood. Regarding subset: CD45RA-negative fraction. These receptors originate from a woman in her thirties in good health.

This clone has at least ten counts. The CDR3, as DNA: TGTGCCAGTAGTATACGGGATGGCGGGAGGGCTGTCGAGCAGTACTTC. Translated: CASSIRDGGRAVEQYF. The rearrangement uses TRBV19 and TRBJ2-7, with 9 bases fitting TRBD2. V lost 2 bases to trimming and J lost 6 bases; unmatched junction nucleotides: 11. This CDR3 spans 16 amino acids. Germline V gives CDR1 LNHDA, CDR2 SQIVND (reference sequence).

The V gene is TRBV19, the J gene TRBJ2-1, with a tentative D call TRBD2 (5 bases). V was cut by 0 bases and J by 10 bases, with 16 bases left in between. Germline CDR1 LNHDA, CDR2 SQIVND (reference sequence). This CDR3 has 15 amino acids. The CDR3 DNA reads TGTGCCAGTAGTATAGATGGAGGCCCTGCCAGGGAGCAGTTCTTC. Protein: CASSIDGGPAREQFF.

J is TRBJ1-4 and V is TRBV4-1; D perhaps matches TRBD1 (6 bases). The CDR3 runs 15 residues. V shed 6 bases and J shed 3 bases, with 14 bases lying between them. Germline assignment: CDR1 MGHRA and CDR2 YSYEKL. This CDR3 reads CASRRAGTPNEKLFF. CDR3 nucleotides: TGCGCCAGCAGACGTGCCGGGACACCTAATGAAAAACTGTTTTTT.

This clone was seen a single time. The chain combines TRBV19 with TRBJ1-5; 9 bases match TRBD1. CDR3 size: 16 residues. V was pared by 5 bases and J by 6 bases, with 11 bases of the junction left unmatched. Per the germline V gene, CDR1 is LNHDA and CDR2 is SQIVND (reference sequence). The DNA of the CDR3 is TGTGCCAGTAGTTCCTCCGGGACAGGGTGGGGTCAGCCCCAGCATTTT. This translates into CASSSSGTGWGQPQHF.

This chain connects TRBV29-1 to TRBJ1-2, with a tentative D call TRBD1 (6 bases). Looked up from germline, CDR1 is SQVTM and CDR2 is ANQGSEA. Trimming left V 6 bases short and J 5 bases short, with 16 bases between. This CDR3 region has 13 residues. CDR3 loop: CSVGRVGTYGYTF. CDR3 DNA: TGCAGCGTGGGCAGAGTTGGGACATATGGCTACACCTTC.

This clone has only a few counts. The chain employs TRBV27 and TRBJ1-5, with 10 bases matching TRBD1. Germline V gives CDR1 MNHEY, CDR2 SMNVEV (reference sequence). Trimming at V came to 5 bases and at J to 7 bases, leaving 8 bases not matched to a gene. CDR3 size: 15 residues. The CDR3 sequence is CASSRRGQGLQPQHF. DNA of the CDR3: TGTGCCAGCAGTCGGAGGGGACAGGGGCTACAGCCCCAGCATTTT.

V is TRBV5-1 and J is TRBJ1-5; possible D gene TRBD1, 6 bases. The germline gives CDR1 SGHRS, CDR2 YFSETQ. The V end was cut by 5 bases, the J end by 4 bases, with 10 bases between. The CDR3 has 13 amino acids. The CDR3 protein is CASSSGQNQPQHF. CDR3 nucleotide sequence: TGCGCCAGCAGTTCGGGACAAAATCAGCCCCAGCATTTT.

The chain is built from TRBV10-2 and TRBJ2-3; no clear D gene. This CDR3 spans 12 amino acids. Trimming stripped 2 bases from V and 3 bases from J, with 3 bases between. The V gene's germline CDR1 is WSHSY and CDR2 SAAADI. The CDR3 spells CASSEATDTQYF. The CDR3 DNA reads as TGCGCCAGCAGTGAGGCAACAGATACGCAGTATTTT.

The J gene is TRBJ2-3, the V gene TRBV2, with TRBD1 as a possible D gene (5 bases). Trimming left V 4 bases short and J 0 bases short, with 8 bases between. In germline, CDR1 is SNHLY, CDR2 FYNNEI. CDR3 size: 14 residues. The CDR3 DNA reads TGTGCCAGCAGTGGACAGATTAGCACAGATACGCAGTATTTT. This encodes CASSGQISTDTQYF. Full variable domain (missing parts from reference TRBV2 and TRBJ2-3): EPEVTQTPSHQVTQMGQEVILRCVPISNHLYFYWYRQILGQKVEFLVSFYNNEISEKSEIFDDQFSVERPDGSNFTLKIRSTKLEDSAMYFCASSGQISTDTQYFGPGTRLTVL.

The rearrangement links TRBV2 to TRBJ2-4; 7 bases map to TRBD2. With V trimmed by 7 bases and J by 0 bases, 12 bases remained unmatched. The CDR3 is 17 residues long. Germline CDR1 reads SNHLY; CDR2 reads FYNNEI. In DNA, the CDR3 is TGTGCCAGCAACCCCGACCCTAGCGGTGGAGCCAAAAACATTCAGTACTTC. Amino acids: CASNPDPSGGAKNIQYF.

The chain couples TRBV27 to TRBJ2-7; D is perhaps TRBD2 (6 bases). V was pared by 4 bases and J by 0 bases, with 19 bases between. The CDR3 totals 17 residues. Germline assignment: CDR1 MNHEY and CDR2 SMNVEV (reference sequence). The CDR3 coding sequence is TGTGCCAGCAGTTCGTGGCCGGGACTGCAAAGCTCCTACGAGCAGTACTTC. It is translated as CASSSWPGLQSSYEQYF.

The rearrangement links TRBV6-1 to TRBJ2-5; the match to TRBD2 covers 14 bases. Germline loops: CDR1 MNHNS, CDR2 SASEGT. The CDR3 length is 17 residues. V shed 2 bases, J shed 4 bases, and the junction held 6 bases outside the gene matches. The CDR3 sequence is CASSEQGLAGEVETQYF. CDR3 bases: TGTGCCAGCAGTGAACAGGGACTAGCGGGAGAGGTAGAGACCCAGTACTTC.

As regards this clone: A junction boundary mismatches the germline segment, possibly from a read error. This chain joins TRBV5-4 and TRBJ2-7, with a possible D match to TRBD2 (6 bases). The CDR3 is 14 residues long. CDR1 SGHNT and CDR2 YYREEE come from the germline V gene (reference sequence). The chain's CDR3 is CASSLNIGDSSPNF. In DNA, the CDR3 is TGTGCCAGCAGCTTGAATATCGGGGACTCCTCTCCGAACTTC.

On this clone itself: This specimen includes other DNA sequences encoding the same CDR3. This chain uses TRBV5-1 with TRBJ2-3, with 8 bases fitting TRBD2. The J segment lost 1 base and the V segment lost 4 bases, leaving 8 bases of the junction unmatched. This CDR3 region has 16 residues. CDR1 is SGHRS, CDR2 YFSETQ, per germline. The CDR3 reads CASSPGLAGGTDTQYF. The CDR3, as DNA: TGCGCCAGCAGCCCCGGGCTAGCGGGTGGCACAGATACGCAGTATTTT.

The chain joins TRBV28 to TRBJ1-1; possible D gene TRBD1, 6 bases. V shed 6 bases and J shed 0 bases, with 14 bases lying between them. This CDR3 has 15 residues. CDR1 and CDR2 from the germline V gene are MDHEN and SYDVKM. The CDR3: CASRPGQTMNTEAFF. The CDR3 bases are TGTGCCAGCAGGCCGGGACAAACCATGAACACTGAAGCTTTCTTT.

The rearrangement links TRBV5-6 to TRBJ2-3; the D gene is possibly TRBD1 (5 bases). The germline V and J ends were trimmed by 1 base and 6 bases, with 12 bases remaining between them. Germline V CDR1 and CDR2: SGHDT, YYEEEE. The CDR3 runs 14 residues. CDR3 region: CASSLRGLGDTQYF. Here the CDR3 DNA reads TGTGCCAGCAGCTTGAGGGGCCTGGGCGATACGCAGTATTTT.

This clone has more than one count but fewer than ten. The CDR3 region has the DNA TGTGCCAGCAGTGACCCTAGCCGGAACACTGAAGCTTTCTTT. Translated: CASSDPSRNTEAFF. The chain has TRBV2 and TRBJ1-1; D call uncertain. The CDR3 consists of 14 residues. The germline gives CDR1 SNHLY, CDR2 FYNNEI. The V end lost 3 bases, the J end lost 1 base, and 9 bases lay between the germline ends.

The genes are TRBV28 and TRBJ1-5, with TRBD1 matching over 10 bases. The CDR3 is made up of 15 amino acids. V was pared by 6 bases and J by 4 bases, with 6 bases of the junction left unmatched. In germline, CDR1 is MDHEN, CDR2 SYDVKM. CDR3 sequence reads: CASSWGQGWNQPQHF. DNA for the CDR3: TGTGCCAGCAGCTGGGGACAGGGGTGGAATCAGCCCCAGCATTTT.

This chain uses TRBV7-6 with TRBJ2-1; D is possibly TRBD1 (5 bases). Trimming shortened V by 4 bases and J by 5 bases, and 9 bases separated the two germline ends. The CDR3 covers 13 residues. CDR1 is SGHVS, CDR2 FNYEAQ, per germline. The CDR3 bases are TGTGCCAGCAGCTCTAGACAGAACAATGAGCAGTTCTTC. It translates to CASSSRQNNEQFF.

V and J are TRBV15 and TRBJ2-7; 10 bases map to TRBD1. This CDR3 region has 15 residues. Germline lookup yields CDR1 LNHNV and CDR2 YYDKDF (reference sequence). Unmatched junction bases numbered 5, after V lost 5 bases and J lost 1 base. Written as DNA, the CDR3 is TGTGCCACCAGCGAGGGACAGGGGTCATCCTACGAGCAGTACTTC. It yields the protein CATSEGQGSSYEQYF.

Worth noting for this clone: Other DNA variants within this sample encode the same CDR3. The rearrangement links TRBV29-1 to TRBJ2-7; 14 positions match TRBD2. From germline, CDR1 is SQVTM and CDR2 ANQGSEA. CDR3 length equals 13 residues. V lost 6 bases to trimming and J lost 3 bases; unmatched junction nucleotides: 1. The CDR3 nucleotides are TGCAGCGTCGGACTAGCGGGGGGCTACGAGCAGTACTTC. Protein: CSVGLAGGYEQYF.

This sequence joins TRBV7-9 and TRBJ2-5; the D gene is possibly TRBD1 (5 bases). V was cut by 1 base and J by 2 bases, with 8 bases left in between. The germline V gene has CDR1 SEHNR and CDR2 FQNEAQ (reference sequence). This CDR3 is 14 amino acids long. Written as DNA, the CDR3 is TGTGCCAGCAGCTTAGGTGCAGGGCAAGAGACCCAGTACTTC. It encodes CASSLGAGQETQYF.

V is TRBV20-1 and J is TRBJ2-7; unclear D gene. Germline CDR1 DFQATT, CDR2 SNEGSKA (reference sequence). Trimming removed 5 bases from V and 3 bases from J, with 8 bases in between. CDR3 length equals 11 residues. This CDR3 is CSAPSGYEQYF. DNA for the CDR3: TGCAGTGCTCCCTCGGGCTACGAGCAGTACTTC.

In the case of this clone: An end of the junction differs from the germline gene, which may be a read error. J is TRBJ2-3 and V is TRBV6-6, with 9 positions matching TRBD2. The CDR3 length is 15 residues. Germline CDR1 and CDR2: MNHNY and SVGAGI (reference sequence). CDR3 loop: CASSDSSSGSDTQYF. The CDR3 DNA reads TGTGCCAGCAGTGACTCGAGTAGCGGGAGTGATACGCAGTATTTT.

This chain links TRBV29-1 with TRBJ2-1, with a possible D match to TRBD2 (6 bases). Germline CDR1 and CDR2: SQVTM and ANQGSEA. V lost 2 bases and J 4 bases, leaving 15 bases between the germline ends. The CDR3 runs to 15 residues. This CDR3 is CSVEPTLSGYNEQFF. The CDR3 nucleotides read TGCAGCGTTGAACCAACCCTTAGCGGTTACAATGAGCAGTTCTTC.